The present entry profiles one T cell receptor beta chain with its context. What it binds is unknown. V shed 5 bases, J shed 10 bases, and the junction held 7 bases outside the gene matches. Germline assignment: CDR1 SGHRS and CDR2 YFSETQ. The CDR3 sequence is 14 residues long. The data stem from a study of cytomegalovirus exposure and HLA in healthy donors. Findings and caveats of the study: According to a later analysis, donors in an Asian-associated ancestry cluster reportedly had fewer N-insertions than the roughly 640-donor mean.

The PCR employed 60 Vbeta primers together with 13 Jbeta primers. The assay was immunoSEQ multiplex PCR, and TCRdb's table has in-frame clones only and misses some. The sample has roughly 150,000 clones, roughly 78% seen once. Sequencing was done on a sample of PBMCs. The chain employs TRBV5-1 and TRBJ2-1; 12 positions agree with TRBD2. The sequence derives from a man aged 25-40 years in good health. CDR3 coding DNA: TGCGCCAGCAGGCTAGCGGGAGGGCAGGGGGAGCAGTTCTTC. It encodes CASRLAGGQGEQFF.